This T cell receptor (beta chain) came from a study of blood T cell repertoires in COVID-19. About the research overall: Donors in the United States, Italy and Spain gave samples during acute or convalescent COVID-19. T cells, B-cell-depleted T cells, or PBMCs provided the cDNA or gDNA that served as material.

This CDR3 region has 17 residues. V dropped 0 bases and J dropped 4 bases, with 16 bases sitting between them. From germline, CDR1 is LGHDT and CDR2 YNNKEL (reference sequence). TCRdb keeps only in-frame clones here, not all; method: immunoSEQ multiplex PCR. This sample carries 130,000 or so clones, around 90% of them seen once, and the ten largest clones take 1.5% to 1.9%. This clonotype was sampled from a woman aged 55-69 years with acute or convalescent COVID-19. Material for sequencing was peripheral blood. The chain combines TRBV3-1 (or the pseudogene TRBV3-2) with TRBJ1-3; possibly TRBD1 for D (5 bases). CDR3 protein: CASSQDPGGTAGNTIYF. Here the CDR3 DNA reads TGTGCCAGCAGCCAAGACCCGGGGGGTACGGCCGGAAACACCATATATTTT.